These 9 T cell receptor beta chains originate from one sample sequenced in a study of tumor-infiltrating lymphocytes in primary liver carcinoma. Taking 20-30 mg of unsorted bulk tissue, the authors co-extracted RNA and DNA. cDNA specific to TCR beta was made from 500 to 650 ng of total RNA, with a constant-region primer employed for priming. Three nested multiplex PCR rounds, a slightly modified ARM-PCR method, built the TCR beta libraries. The study ran its first two PCR rounds for roughly 10 cycles each, using TRBV1-TRBV30 forward primers and a C-beta reverse primer. TCRdb reanalysed the multiplex PCR reads using MiXCR and keeps one entry per CDR3 protein. The data hold approximately 73,000 distinct CDR3 sequences, with 71% observed a single time. The specimen was liver tumor tissue from sampling region 4. The subset denotes: tumor region T4, right-lateral pole. The receptors come from an older woman with primary liver carcinoma and hepatitis B virus infection.

In the case of this clonotype: The conserved final phenylalanine or tryptophan is absent from the CDR3, which likely points to a read error. The rearrangement uses TRBV12-3 or TRBV12-4 and TRBJ2-5; D possibly corresponds to TRBD2 (6 bases). CDR3 length: 13 residues. CDR3 in amino acids: CASGKLAQEAQYL. The CDR3 DNA is TGTGCCAGCGGGAAGCTAGCGCAAGAGGCCCAGTACTTA.

This clonotype occurred many times. V usage is TRBV11-2 and J usage is TRBJ2-1; 8 bases fit TRBD1. The CDR3 spans 17 residues. Trimming removed 5 bases from V and 8 bases from J; junction bases left unmatched: 17. Germline V lookup: CDR1 SGHAT, CDR2 FQNNGV. The CDR3 protein is CASSQKYLRTGLHEQFF. The CDR3 DNA reads as TGTGCCAGCAGCCAAAAGTATTTGAGGACAGGGCTTCATGAGCAGTTCTTC. Full variable domain (missing parts from reference TRBV11-2 and TRBJ2-1): EAGVAQSPRYKIIEKRQSVAFWCNPISGHATLYWYQQILGQGPKLLIQFQNNGVVDDSQLPKDRFSAERLKGVDSTLKIQPAKLEDSAVYLCASSQKYLRTGLHEQFFGPGTRLTVL.

With respect to this clonotype: An end of the junction differs from the germline gene, which may be a read error. The rearrangement uses TRBV5-4 and TRBJ2-7; TRBD1 might be the D (6 bases). Per the germline V gene, CDR1 is SGHNT and CDR2 is YYREEE (reference sequence). The CDR3 contains 13 residues. CDR3 DNA: TGTGCCAGCAGCTGGGACATAGGTAACAAGCAGTACTTT. This codes for CASSWDIGNKQYF. The variable domain in full, completed from reference TRBV5-4 and TRBJ2-7, reads ETGVTQSPTHLIKTRGQQVTLRCSSQSGHNTVSWYQQALGQGPQFIFQYYREEENGRGNFPPRFSGLQFPNYSSELNVNALELDDSALYLCASSWDIGNKQYFGPGTRLTVT.

Concerning this clonotype: At one end the junction does not follow the germline gene, possibly because of a read error. This sequence joins TRBV12-3 or TRBV12-4 and TRBJ2-2, with no clear D. This CDR3 comprises 16 residues. The CDR3 DNA follows: TGTACCAGCAGTCCGCGGACGGGCGCGAACACCCGGGAGCTGTTTTTT. Translating gives CTSSPRTGANTRELFF.

A word on this clonotype: The germline gene is not matched at one end of the junction; a read error may be the cause. The V gene is TRBV11-2, the J gene TRBJ2-1, with D possibly being TRBD1 (5 bases). The CDR3 is 14 residues long. The V gene's germline CDR1 is SGHAT and CDR2 FQNNGV. CDR3 bases: TGTGACAGCAGGCAGGTTCGAAGGGGAACTGAGCAGTTCTTC. Amino acid sequence: CDSRQVRRGTEQFF.

In regard to this clonotype: Because it lacks the conserved phenylalanine or tryptophan at the end, this CDR3 is likely a read error. The chain carries TRBV5-1 and TRBJ1-1, with D perhaps matching TRBD1 (6 bases). CDR1 and CDR2 (germline): SGHRS, YFSETQ. CDR3 size: 14 residues. In DNA, the CDR3 is TGCGCCAGCAGTTTGGGGGGGGCCGACACTGAAGCTTTCTTA. Its protein is CASSLGGADTEAFL.

This clonotype was seen repeatedly, ten times or more. The chain employs TRBV5-1 and TRBJ2-4, with 9 bases that match TRBD2. Trimming took 4 bases from V and 0 from J; bases not matched to a gene: 5. Germline CDR1 reads SGHRS; CDR2 reads YFSETQ. The length of the CDR3 is 16 residues. The chain's CDR3 is CASSPPTSGAKNIQYF. CDR3 coding DNA: TGCGCCAGCAGCCCACCGACTAGCGGAGCCAAAAACATTCAGTACTTC.

As to this clonotype: An end of the junction does not agree with germline; a read error may underlie this. The V call is TRBV6-5, the J call TRBJ2-7, with 9 nucleotides matching TRBD2. CDR3 length equals 19 residues. CDR1 and CDR2 (germline): MNHEY, SVGAGI. The CDR3 sequence is CTSSLRTWTSANHFYEQYF. The DNA of the CDR3 is TGTACCAGCAGTTTGCGGACATGGACTAGCGCAAACCACTTCTACGAGCAGTACTTC.

On this clonotype: At one of its ends the junction is not consistent with the germline gene, which may arise from a read error. The CDR3 spells CSIDYPSGSDTQYF. CDR3 coding DNA: TGCAGCATTGATTATCCTAGCGGGAGTGATACTCAGTACTTC. V gene TRBV29-1 combines with J gene TRBJ2-5; 10 bases are shared with TRBD2. There are 14 residues in the CDR3. Germline V CDR1 and CDR2: SQVTM, ANQGSEA.